A selection of T cell receptor beta chains follows, all from one sample in a study of T cells in localized non-small cell lung cancer. Produced via immunoSEQ multiplex PCR; TCRdb's table is partial and in-frame only. The table includes about 18,000 clones, roughly four fifths detected once. Sequencing was performed on peripheral blood, taken before any cancer treatment. These receptors were collected from an older female donor with stage I lung adenocarcinoma. Each CDR3 is given with its conserved first and last residue. Fields, in order: D gene, J gene, clone size, V gene, CDR3 protein, CDR3 DNA. D genes are given only for firm matches. The size of a clone is reported for some rows only, either as once, few or many, or as a class for expanded clones.

>TRBD2|TRBJ2-1|.|TRBV7-2
CASSPIPASGVFAVGEQFF
TGTGCCAGCAGCCCAATACCGGCTAGCGGGGTCTTTGCGGTGGGGGAGCAGTTCTTC
>TRBD2|TRBJ2-1|.|TRBV7-9
CASSWDYHEQFF
TGTGCCAGCAGCTGGGACTATCATGAGCAGTTCTTC
>TRBD1|TRBJ2-6|.|TRBV6-1
CASSLTGAGANVLTF
TGTGCCAGCAGCCTTACAGGGGCTGGGGCCAACGTCCTGACTTTC
>.|TRBJ1-2|.|TRBV6-6
CASRYPSGGYTF
TGTGCCAGCAGGTACCCGTCTGGTGGCTACACCTTC
>.|TRBJ2-2|.|TRBV6-5
CASRNIGVTGELFF
TGTGCCAGCAGAAATATAGGGGTCACCGGGGAGCTGTTTTTT
>TRBD1|TRBJ1-1|few|TRBV29-1
CSVAGQGVEAFF
TGCAGCGTTGCAGGACAGGGGGTTGAAGCTTTCTTT
>.|TRBJ1-5|.|TRBV6-5
CASSYSPVQPQHF
TGTGCCAGCAGTTACTCTCCAGTTCAGCCCCAGCATTTT
>TRBD1|TRBJ1-5|.|TRBV19
CASSGHTGGNQPQHF
TGTGCCAGTAGTGGCCACACAGGGGGTAATCAGCCCCAGCATTTT
>TRBD1|TRBJ1-5|.|TRBV19
CASSGTGNQPQHF
TGTGCCAGTTCCGGGACAGGGAATCAGCCCCAGCATTTT
>.|TRBJ2-3|.|TRBV19
CASSITSDGAYTDTQYF
TGTGCCAGTAGTATAACCTCAGACGGGGCGTACACAGATACGCAGTATTTT
>TRBD1|TRBJ2-7|.|TRBV7-9
CASSSTGGPTRGEQYF
TGTGCCAGCAGTTCTACAGGGGGCCCCACCCGAGGGGAGCAGTACTTC
>.|TRBJ1-5|.|TRBV7-2
CASSTGHIRPQHF
TGTGCCAGCAGTACGGGACATATCCGGCCCCAGCATTTT
>TRBD1|TRBJ1-2|.|TRBV7-6
CASSSLTGPGGYTF
TGTGCCAGCAGCTCCCTGACAGGGCCGGGGGGCTACACCTTC
>.|TRBJ2-2|.|TRBV5-6
CASSLAGNTGELFF
TGTGCCAGCAGCTTGGCAGGGAACACCGGGGAGCTGTTTTTT
>.|TRBJ1-1|.|TRBV4-2
CASSQGGNTEAFF
TGTGCCAGCAGCCAAGGGGGGAACACTGAAGCTTTCTTT
>.|TRBJ1-1|.|TRBV7-3
CASSLGGFLNTEAFF
TGTGCCAGCAGCTTAGGAGGTTTTCTGAACACTGAAGCTTTCTTT
>.|TRBJ2-3|.|TRBV4-1
CASSQGQGISTDTQYF
TGCGCCAGCAGCCAAGGCCAGGGGATTAGCACAGATACGCAGTATTTT
>TRBD2|TRBJ2-7|.|TRBV7-8
CASSFLEGGRVHEQYF
TGTGCCAGCAGCTTTCTCGAGGGAGGGAGAGTCCACGAGCAGTACTTC
>.|TRBJ2-5|.|TRBV4-3
CASSARGWGETQYF
TGCGCCAGCTCGGCCCGGGGGTGGGGAGAGACCCAGTACTTC
>TRBD2|TRBJ2-1|once|TRBV10-3
CAIKGSGGHNEQFF
TGTGCCATCAAGGGGAGCGGGGGACACAATGAGCAGTTCTTC
>.|TRBJ2-7|.|TRBV5-8
CASSLGDNYEQYF
TGTGCCAGCAGCTTGGGGGACAACTACGAGCAGTACTTC
>TRBD1|TRBJ1-1|.|TRBV30
CAWSGGFGTGRSRLNTEAFF
TGTGCCTGGAGTGGGGGGTTTGGGACAGGCCGATCCCGGTTGAACACTGAAGCTTTCTTT
>TRBD2|TRBJ2-3|.|TRBV27
CASSFTSGVTDTQYF
TGTGCCAGCAGTTTTACTAGCGGGGTCACAGATACGCAGTATTTT
>.|TRBJ1-1|.|TRBV6-1
CASKEGLNTEAFF
TGTGCCAGCAAAGAGGGCTTGAACACTGAAGCTTTCTTT
>.|TRBJ1-2|few|TRBV2
CASVRGSPRSPGYTF
TGTGCCAGCGTTCGAGGGAGCCCCAGAAGCCCTGGCTACACCTTC
>.|TRBJ2-7|.|TRBV29-1
CSVENTGSDYEQYF
TGCAGCGTTGAAAACACAGGGTCAGACTACGAGCAGTACTTC